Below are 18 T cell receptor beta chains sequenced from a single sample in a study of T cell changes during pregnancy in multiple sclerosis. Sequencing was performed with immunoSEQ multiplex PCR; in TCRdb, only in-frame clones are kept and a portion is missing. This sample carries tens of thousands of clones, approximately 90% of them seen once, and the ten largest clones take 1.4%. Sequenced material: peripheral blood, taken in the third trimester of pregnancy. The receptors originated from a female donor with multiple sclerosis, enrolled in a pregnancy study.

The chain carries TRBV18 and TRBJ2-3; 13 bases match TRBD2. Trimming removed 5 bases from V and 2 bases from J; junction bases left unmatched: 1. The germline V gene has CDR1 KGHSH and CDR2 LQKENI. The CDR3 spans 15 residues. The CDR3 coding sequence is TGTGCCAGCTCAGGACTAGCGGGGGACACAGATACGCAGTATTTT. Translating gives CASSGLAGDTDTQYF. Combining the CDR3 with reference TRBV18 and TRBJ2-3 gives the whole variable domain NAGVMQNPRHLVRRRGQEARLRCSPMKGHSHVYWYRQLPEEGLKFMVYLQKENIIDESGMPKERFSAEFPKEGPSILRIQQVVRGDSAAYFCASSGLAGDTDTQYFGPGTRLTVL.

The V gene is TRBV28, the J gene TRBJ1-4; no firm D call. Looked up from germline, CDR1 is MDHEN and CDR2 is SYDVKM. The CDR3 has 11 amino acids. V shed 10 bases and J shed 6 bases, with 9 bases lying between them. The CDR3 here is CATTNYEKLFF. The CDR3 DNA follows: TGTGCCACTACGAATTATGAAAAACTGTTTTTT.

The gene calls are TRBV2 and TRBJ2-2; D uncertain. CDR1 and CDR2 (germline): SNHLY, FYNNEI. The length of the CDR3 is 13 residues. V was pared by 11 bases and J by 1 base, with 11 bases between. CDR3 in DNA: TGTGCCTACCGACATCAGAACACCGGGGAGCTGTTTTTT. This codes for CAYRHQNTGELFF.

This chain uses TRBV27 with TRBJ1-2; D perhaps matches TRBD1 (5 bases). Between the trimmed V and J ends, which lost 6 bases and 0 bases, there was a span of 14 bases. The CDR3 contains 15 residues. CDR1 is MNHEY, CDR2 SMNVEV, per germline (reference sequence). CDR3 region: CASSPQTVTNYGYTF. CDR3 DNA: TGTGCCAGCAGCCCCCAGACAGTTACTAACTATGGCTACACCTTC.

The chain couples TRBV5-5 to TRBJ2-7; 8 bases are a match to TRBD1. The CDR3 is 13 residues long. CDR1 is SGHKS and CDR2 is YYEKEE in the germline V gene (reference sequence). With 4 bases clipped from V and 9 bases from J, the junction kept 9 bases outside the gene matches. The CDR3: CASSPMDRARQYF. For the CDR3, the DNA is TGTGCCAGCAGCCCTATGGACAGGGCTAGGCAGTACTTC.

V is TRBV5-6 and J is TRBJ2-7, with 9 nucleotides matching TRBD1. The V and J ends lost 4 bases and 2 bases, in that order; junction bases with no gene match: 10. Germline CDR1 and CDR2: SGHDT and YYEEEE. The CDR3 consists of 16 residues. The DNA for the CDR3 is TGTGCCAGCAGCCGTAACAGGGGGCGCGGGACCTACGAGCAGTACTTC. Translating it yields CASSRNRGRGTYEQYF.

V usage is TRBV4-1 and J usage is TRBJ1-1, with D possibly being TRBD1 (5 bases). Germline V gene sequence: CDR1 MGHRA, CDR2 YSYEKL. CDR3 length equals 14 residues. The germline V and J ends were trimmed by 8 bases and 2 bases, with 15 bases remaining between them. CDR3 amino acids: CASSGSLKNTEAFF. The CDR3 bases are TGCGCCAGCTCAGGGTCTCTGAAAAACACTGAAGCTTTCTTT.

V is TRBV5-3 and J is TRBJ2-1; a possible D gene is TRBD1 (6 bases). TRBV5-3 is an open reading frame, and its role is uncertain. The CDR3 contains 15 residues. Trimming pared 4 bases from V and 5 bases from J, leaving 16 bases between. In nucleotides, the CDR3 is TGTGCCAGAAGCCCGCCCCCCACAGGGAACAATGAGCAGTTCTTC. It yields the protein CARSPPPTGNNEQFF.

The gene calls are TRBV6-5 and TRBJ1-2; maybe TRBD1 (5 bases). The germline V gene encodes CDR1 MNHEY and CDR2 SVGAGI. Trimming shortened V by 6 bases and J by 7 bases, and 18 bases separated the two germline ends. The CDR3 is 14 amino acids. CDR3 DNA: TGTGCCAGCAGCCCAGGAATGTGGGGGGGTGGCTACACCTTC. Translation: CASSPGMWGGGYTF.

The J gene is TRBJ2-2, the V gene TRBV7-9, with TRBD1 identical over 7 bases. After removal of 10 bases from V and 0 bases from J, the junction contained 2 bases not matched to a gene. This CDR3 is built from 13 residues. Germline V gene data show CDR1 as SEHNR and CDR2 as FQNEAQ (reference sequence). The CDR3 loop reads CAIGTANTGELFF. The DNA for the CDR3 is TGTGCCATCGGGACAGCGAACACCGGGGAGCTGTTTTTT.

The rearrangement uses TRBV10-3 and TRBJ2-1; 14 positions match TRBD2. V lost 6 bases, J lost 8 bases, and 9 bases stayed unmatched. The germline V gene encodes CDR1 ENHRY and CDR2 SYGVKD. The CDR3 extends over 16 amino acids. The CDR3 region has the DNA TGTGCCATCAGGGATCAGACTAGCGGGGGGGGTCATGAGCAGTTCTTC. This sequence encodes CAIRDQTSGGGHEQFF.

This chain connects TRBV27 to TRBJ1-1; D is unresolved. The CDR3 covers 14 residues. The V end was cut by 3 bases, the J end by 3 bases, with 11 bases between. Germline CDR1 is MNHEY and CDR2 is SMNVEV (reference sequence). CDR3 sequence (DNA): TGTGCCAGCAGTTTTATGGCTGAGGACACTGAAGCTTTCTTT. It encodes CASSFMAEDTEAFF.

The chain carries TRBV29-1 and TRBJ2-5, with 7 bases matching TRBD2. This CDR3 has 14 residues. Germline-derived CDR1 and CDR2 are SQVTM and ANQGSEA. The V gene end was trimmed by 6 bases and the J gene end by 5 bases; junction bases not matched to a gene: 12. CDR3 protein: CSVERGSTRETQYF. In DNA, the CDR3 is TGCAGCGTCGAGCGGGGTTCCACGAGGGAGACCCAGTACTTC.

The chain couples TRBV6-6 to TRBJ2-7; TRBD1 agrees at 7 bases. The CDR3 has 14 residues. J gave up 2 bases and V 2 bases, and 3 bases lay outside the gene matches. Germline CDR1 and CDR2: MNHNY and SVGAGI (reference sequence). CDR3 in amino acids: CASSYVQGAYEQYF. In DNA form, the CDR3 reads TGTGCCAGCAGTTACGTCCAGGGGGCCTACGAGCAGTACTTC.

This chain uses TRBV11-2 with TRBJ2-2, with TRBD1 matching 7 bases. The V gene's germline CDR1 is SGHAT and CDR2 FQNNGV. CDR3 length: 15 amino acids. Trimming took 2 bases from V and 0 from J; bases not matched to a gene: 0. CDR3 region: CASSLQGANTGELFF. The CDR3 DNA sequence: TGTGCCAGCAGCTTACAGGGGGCGAACACCGGGGAGCTGTTTTTT.

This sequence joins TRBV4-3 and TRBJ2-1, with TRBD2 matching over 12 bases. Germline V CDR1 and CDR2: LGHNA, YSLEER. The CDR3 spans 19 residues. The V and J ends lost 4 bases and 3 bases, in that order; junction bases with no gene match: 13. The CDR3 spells CASSPRPPSGGAIYNEQFF. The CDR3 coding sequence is TGCGCCAGCAGCCCCCGCCCCCCTAGCGGGGGGGCAATCTACAATGAGCAGTTCTTC.

The CDR3 loop is CASSTGQGVSGANVLTF. For the CDR3, the DNA is TGTGCCAGCAGCACGGGACAGGGAGTCTCTGGGGCCAACGTCCTGACTTTC. The chain combines TRBV5-4 with TRBJ2-6; TRBD1 aligns across 9 bases. The CDR3 spans 17 residues. Trimming removed 4 bases from V and 0 bases from J; junction bases left unmatched: 5. Per germline, CDR1 SGHNT and CDR2 YYREEE (reference sequence).

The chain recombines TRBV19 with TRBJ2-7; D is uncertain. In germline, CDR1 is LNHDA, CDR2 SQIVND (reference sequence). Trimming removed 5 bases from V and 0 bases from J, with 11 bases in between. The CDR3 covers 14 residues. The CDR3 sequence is CASSSSTSSYEQYF. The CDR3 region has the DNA TGTGCCAGTAGTTCCTCTACGAGCTCCTACGAGCAGTACTTC. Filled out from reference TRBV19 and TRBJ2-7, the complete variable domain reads DGGITQSPKYLFRKEGQNVTLSCEQNLNHDAMYWYRQDPGQGLRLIYYSQIVNDFQKGDIAEGYSVSREKKESFPLTVTSAQKNPTAFYLCASSSSTSSYEQYFGPGTRLTVT.